The T cell receptor beta chain described here comes from a study of OX40 agonist ivuxolimab in advanced cancers. Looking at the study overall: The patients got ivuxolimab, which is an agonistic anti-OX40 (CD134) antibody. Head and neck, renal cell, melanoma or hepatocellular carcinoma were the cancers that dose-escalation patients had. Regarding the study as a whole: In CD8+ T cells, expanded clones were on average more numerous than in CD4+.

Assay used: immunoSEQ multiplex PCR; TCRdb lists only in-frame clones, some missing. This table has about 35,000 clones, roughly 90% appearing once. On this clone: Its cognate antigen is unknown.

Losses at the gene ends were 3 bases for V and 5 bases for J; bases not matched to a gene: 15. Germline assignment: CDR1 SGDLS and CDR2 YYNGEE. CDR3 length equals 18 residues. This specimen was CD4+ or CD8+ T cells sorted from blood, taken in a trial of the OX40 agonist ivuxolimab. J is TRBJ2-1 and V is TRBV9; 9 nucleotides line up with TRBD2. The sequence came from an adult with an advanced solid tumor such as melanoma, head and neck, liver or kidney cancer. In DNA, the CDR3 is TGTGCCAGCAGCGCCCTGGGGGGGCTAGCGGGACCAAACAATGAGCAGTTCTTC. Translation: CASSALGGLAGPNNEQFF.